Shown below are 4 T cell receptor beta chains from a single sample sequenced in a study of OX40 agonist ivuxolimab in advanced cancers. Some clones are missing from TCRdb's copy, which holds only in-frame ones; the method was immunoSEQ multiplex PCR. Among 75,000 to 95,000 clones listed, over 75% were seen once. The sequences come from CD4+ or CD8+ T cells sorted from blood, collected in a trial of the OX40 agonist ivuxolimab. The receptors shown here come from an adult with an advanced solid tumor such as melanoma, head and neck, liver or kidney cancer.

V gene TRBV5-5 combines with J gene TRBJ2-7; D possibly corresponds to TRBD1 (5 bases). Trimming cost V 0 bases and J 9 bases, with 10 bases left between them. This CDR3 comprises 12 residues. Germline V gene data show CDR1 as SGHKS and CDR2 as YYEKEE (reference sequence). The CDR3 bases are TGTGCCAGCAGCTTGGAGCTGGGGCGGCAGTACGTC. It yields the protein CASSLELGRQYV.

The chain combines TRBV2 with TRBJ2-7; no firm D call. The germline V and J ends were trimmed by 8 bases and 2 bases, with 10 bases remaining between them. The CDR3 consists of 12 residues. Germline assignment: CDR1 SNHLY and CDR2 FYNNEI. The CDR3 DNA sequence: TGTGCCAGCCGTTATTCTACCTACGAGCAGTACGTC. Its protein product is CASRYSTYEQYV.

V and J are TRBV11-3 and TRBJ2-2; 7 bases agree with TRBD2. The CDR3 is made up of 15 amino acids. The germline V gene encodes CDR1 SGHNT and CDR2 YENEEA. Trimming took 8 bases from V and 6 from J; bases not matched to a gene: 12. The CDR3 protein is CASGRGRERAGELFF. The CDR3 DNA is TGTGCCAGCGGCCGCGGGCGGGAGAGGGCCGGGGAGCTGTTTTTT.

This clone was seen more than once but under ten times. V and J are TRBV29-1 and TRBJ2-5, with 10 nucleotides matching TRBD2. V gave up 5 bases and J gave up 5 bases; unmatched junction bases: 8. This CDR3 spans 14 amino acids. From germline, CDR1 is SQVTM and CDR2 ANQGSEA. CDR3 amino acids: CSVTSGRAWETQYF. CDR3 nucleotide sequence: TGCAGCGTTACCAGCGGGAGGGCCTGGGAGACCCAGTACTTC.